A single sample gave rise to the 27 T cell receptor beta chains below, sequenced in a study of T-cell memory formation after mild COVID-19. Using its own MiXCR run on the 5' RACE reads, TCRdb lists one record per CDR3 protein. Among about 340,000 distinct CDR3 sequences listed, 13% were seen once. The sequencing input was PBMCs or a T cell subset sorted from them (not recorded which). These receptors were taken from a man between 18 and 35 years old who had mild COVID-19 (a few samples of this study predate the infection). Cell type and time point are not known.

The CDR3 bases are TGTGCCTCCGTCGGAGGCTACGAGCAGTACTTC. It encodes CASVGGYEQYF. The rearrangement joins TRBV30 to TRBJ2-7; a weak D match, TRBD2 (5 bases). From germline, CDR1 is GTSNPN and CDR2 SVGIG (reference sequence). Trimming shortened V by 7 bases and J by 3 bases, and 10 bases separated the two germline ends. CDR3 length: 11 residues.

This clonotype was recorded a few times. This chain links TRBV28 with TRBJ2-1; 9 nucleotides agree with TRBD2. Per the germline V gene, CDR1 is MDHEN and CDR2 is SYDVKM. The V segment lost 5 bases and the J segment 9 bases; nucleotides outside the gene matches: 14. There are 16 residues in the CDR3. Written as DNA, the CDR3 is TGTGCCAGCAGTGTAGGACTTAGCGGGGGACCCGGTGAGCAGTTCTTC. Amino acids: CASSVGLSGGPGEQFF.

This clonotype came up many times. The chain has TRBV24-1 and TRBJ2-2; the D is unclear. V was cut by 4 bases and J by 6 bases, with 11 bases left in between. The CDR3 extends over 14 amino acids. Germline CDR1 is KGHDR and CDR2 is SFDVKD. CDR3: CATSETQSSGELFF. The CDR3 DNA reads as TGTGCCACCAGTGAAACTCAGAGTTCCGGGGAGCTGTTTTTT.

This clonotype was detected a few times. The rearrangement uses TRBV10-3 and TRBJ1-1; tentatively, D is TRBD1 (6 bases). Germline V lookup: CDR1 ENHRY, CDR2 SYGVKD. The CDR3 spans 15 residues. Deletions cut 0 bases from V and 5 bases from J, with 13 bases between. The CDR3 loop reads CAISESRQGKTEAFF. CDR3 DNA: TGTGCCATCAGTGAGTCAAGGCAGGGGAAGACTGAAGCTTTCTTT.

Only a few counts were recorded for this clonotype. The V gene is TRBV28, the J gene TRBJ2-5, with 11 bases identical to TRBD2. CDR3 length equals 16 residues. Germline assignment: CDR1 MDHEN and CDR2 SYDVKM. With 3 bases clipped from V and 3 bases from J, the junction kept 6 bases outside the gene matches. The CDR3 protein is CASSFSPGLAEETQYF. As DNA, the CDR3 is TGTGCCAGCAGTTTCTCGCCGGGACTAGCGGAAGAGACCCAGTACTTC.

V and J are TRBV3-1 and TRBJ2-2, with 7 nucleotides matching TRBD2. The CDR3 covers 14 residues. The ends lost 4 bases at V and 7 bases at J; junction bases unmatched: 6. CDR1 and CDR2 (germline): LGHDT, YNNKEL (reference sequence). CDR3 coding DNA: TGTGCCAGCAGCCCGACAGCGGGGCACGGGGAGCTGTTTTTT. Translated: CASSPTAGHGELFF.

This chain uses TRBV29-1 with TRBJ1-1; D perhaps matches TRBD1 (5 bases). Trimming took 4 bases from V and 1 from J, leaving 13 bases between them. Germline V gene lookup returns CDR1 SQVTM and CDR2 ANQGSEA. This CDR3 is built from 14 residues. This chain's CDR3 is CSVGDRAWNTEAFF. Written as DNA, the CDR3 is TGCAGCGTTGGGGACCGGGCGTGGAACACTGAAGCTTTCTTT. Filled out from reference TRBV29-1 and TRBJ1-1, the complete variable domain reads SAVISQKPSRDICQRGTSLTIQCQVDSQVTMMFWYRQQPGQSLTLIATANQGSEATYESGFVIDKFPISRPNLTFSTLTVSNMSPEDSSIYLCSVGDRAWNTEAFFGQGTRLTVV.

This clonotype was counted at least ten times. The rearrangement uses TRBV12-5 and TRBJ2-1; D ambiguous. Trimming took 6 bases from V and 9 from J, leaving 12 bases between them. The CDR3 has 12 amino acids. Germline loops: CDR1 LGHNT, CDR2 FRNRAP. The CDR3 bases are TGTGCTAGTGGCTCGGCCACTACTGAGCAGTTCTTC. Translating it yields CASGSATTEQFF.

This clonotype was observed many times. The chain is built from TRBV7-2 and TRBJ2-5; no definite D call. Trimming cost V 1 base and J 5 bases, with 8 bases left between them. CDR3 size: 13 residues. Per germline, CDR1 SGHTA and CDR2 FQGNSA. Here the CDR3 DNA reads TGTGCCAGCAGCTTAGTTGTGGGGGAGACCCAGTACTTC. Amino acid sequence: CASSLVVGETQYF.

The table lists this clonotype with a few counts. V and J are TRBV12-3 or TRBV12-4 and TRBJ1-1, with D perhaps matching TRBD1 (5 bases). The CDR3 is made up of 15 amino acids. The ends were cut back, 5 bases at V and 4 bases at J, with 17 bases in the middle. The CDR3 sequence is CASSVGVMRGTEAFF. The CDR3, as DNA: TGTGCCAGCAGTGTCGGAGTCATGAGGGGCACTGAAGCTTTCTTT.

V gene TRBV7-2 combines with J gene TRBJ1-2; D is uncertain. This CDR3 contains 17 residues. V was trimmed by 3 bases and J by 4 bases, leaving 21 bases between them. Germline loops: CDR1 SGHTA, CDR2 FQGNSA. CDR3 in amino acids: CASSFSSGIETPYGYTF. In DNA, the CDR3 is TGTGCCAGCAGCTTTAGTTCGGGGATAGAAACACCCTATGGCTACACCTTC.

The table lists this clonotype with a few counts. The chain combines TRBV20-1 with TRBJ1-4; 8 bases line up with TRBD1. V lost 6 bases, J lost 6 bases, and 12 bases stayed unmatched. This CDR3 has 15 amino acids. CDR1 and CDR2 (germline): DFQATT, SNEGSKA (reference sequence). The CDR3 bases are TGCAGTGCCACAGGGGGGATGGGTCGGGATGAAAAACTGTTTTTT. Residues: CSATGGMGRDEKLFF.

This chain links TRBV7-7 with TRBJ1-1; D gene uncertain. CDR1 is SSHAT and CDR2 is FNYEAQ in the germline V gene (reference sequence). V was cut by 5 bases and J by 4 bases, with 11 bases left in between. The CDR3 length is 13 residues. The CDR3 nucleotides are TGTGCCAGCAGCCCACAATCTGGCACTGAAGCTTTCTTT. Translating it yields CASSPQSGTEAFF.

The V call is TRBV6-5, the J call TRBJ2-1; 10 bases are shared with TRBD2. The germline gives CDR1 MNHEY, CDR2 SVGAGI. The CDR3 has 15 amino acids. J lost 4 bases, V lost 4 bases, and 4 bases had no gene match. CDR3: CASSSLAGVYNEQFF. CDR3 in DNA: TGTGCCAGCAGTTCGCTAGCGGGGGTATACAATGAGCAGTTCTTC.

The table lists this clonotype with many counts. Written as DNA, the CDR3 is TGTGCCAGCAGTTACTCGAGATTCGAATTACAAGAGACCCAGTACTTC. It specifies CASSYSRFELQETQYF. The chain has TRBV6-5 and TRBJ2-5; no reliable D call. CDR1 and CDR2 from the germline V gene are MNHEY and SVGAGI. Between the trimmed V and J ends, which lost 0 bases and 2 bases, there was a span of 13 bases. The CDR3 loop spans 16 amino acids.

This clonotype has a handful of counts. This chain's CDR3 is CASSQDILAGGYTDTQYF. CDR3 DNA sequence: TGCGCCAGCAGCCAAGATATCCTAGCGGGGGGATACACAGATACGCAGTATTTT. The chain has TRBV4-3 and TRBJ2-3; 11 bases align to TRBD2. The CDR3 has 18 residues. Trimming cost V 0 bases and J 2 bases; bases outside gene matches: 7. Per germline, CDR1 LGHNA and CDR2 YSLEER.

This chain connects TRBV5-1 to TRBJ2-2, with D perhaps given as TRBD1 or TRBD2 (5 bases each). The CDR3 runs 14 residues. Germline loops: CDR1 SGHRS, CDR2 YFSETQ. The V end lost 4 bases, the J end lost 6 bases, and 13 bases lay between the germline ends. The CDR3 bases are TGCGCCAGCAGCCCCTGGGACCTCGCCGGGGAGCTGTTTTTT. Protein sequence: CASSPWDLAGELFF.

The chain uses TRBV12-3 or TRBV12-4 and TRBJ1-1; no firm D call. V lost 3 bases to trimming and J lost 0 bases, with 8 bases between them. This CDR3 has 14 residues. CDR3 in amino acids: CASSFRIMNTEAFF. DNA for the CDR3: TGTGCCAGCAGTTTTAGGATCATGAACACTGAAGCTTTCTTT.

This clonotype was counted ten times or more. The chain's CDR3 is CASSDSGDNGELFF. The CDR3 bases are TGTGCCAGCAGTGACTCAGGGGATAACGGGGAGCTGTTTTTT. The chain recombines TRBV6-4 with TRBJ2-2; tentative D call: TRBD1 (5 bases). The CDR3 loop spans 14 amino acids. With 0 bases removed from V and 7 bases from J, the gap between germline ends came to 9 bases. Germline CDR1 reads MRHNA; CDR2 reads SNTAGT.

This clonotype was counted many times. The J gene is TRBJ2-3, the V gene TRBV5-1; no definite D call. The V end was cut by 3 bases, the J end by 2 bases, with 10 bases between. CDR3 size: 14 residues. Germline CDR1 and CDR2: SGHRS and YFSETQ. CDR3 sequence reads: CASSSQTLTDTQYF. The DNA of the CDR3 is TGCGCCAGCAGCTCCCAGACCCTCACAGATACGCAGTATTTT.

The chain is built from TRBV20-1 and TRBJ1-2; possible D gene TRBD1, 6 bases. CDR1 is DFQATT, CDR2 SNEGSKA, per germline (reference sequence). The CDR3 runs 14 residues. V was clipped by 2 bases and J by 8 bases, with 18 bases between them. The CDR3 DNA follows: TGCAGTGCTAGACCACAGGGACCCTTTAGAGGCTACACCTTC. Translating gives CSARPQGPFRGYTF.

This clonotype was observed a few times. The V and J genes are TRBV7-6 and TRBJ2-1, with D hard to call. Trimming cost V 3 bases and J 0 bases, with 9 bases left between them. The CDR3 length is 15 residues. The V gene's germline CDR1 is SGHVS and CDR2 FNYEAQ. The CDR3 DNA is TGTGCCAGCAGCTTTACAGATAGCTCCTACAATGAGCAGTTCTTC. Its translation: CASSFTDSSYNEQFF.

This clonotype showed up just a few times. The genes are TRBV12-5 and TRBJ1-2; a weak D match, TRBD1 (5 bases). The CDR3 has 13 residues. V was shortened by 4 bases and J by 8 bases, with 14 bases between the two germline ends. Germline lookup yields CDR1 LGHNT and CDR2 FRNRAP. CDR3 in amino acids: CASGSGRDQGYTF. CDR3 sequence (DNA): TGTGCTAGTGGTTCGGGACGCGACCAGGGCTACACCTTC.

This clonotype showed up just a few times. The chain links TRBV28 to TRBJ1-1; TRBD1 matches 7 bases. This CDR3 is built from 15 residues. Germline CDR1 and CDR2: MDHEN and SYDVKM. V trimming: 3 bases; J trimming: 3 bases; junction bases outside the gene matches: 7. For the CDR3, the DNA is TGTGCCAGCAGTTTTTCGGGGGACAGTTACACTGAAGCTTTCTTT. Its protein product is CASSFSGDSYTEAFF.

This clonotype has a handful of counts. The genes are TRBV11-2 and TRBJ1-1, with D unclear. Per germline, CDR1 SGHAT and CDR2 FQNNGV. Trimming pared 1 base from V and 5 bases from J, leaving 8 bases between. The CDR3 runs 13 residues. In DNA, the CDR3 is TGTGCCAGCAGCTTAGCAGTTCCTACTGAAGCTTTCTTT. Its translation is CASSLAVPTEAFF.

The table lists this clonotype with a few counts. The rearrangement links TRBV7-2 to TRBJ2-1; TRBD2 matches 14 bases. Per the germline V gene, CDR1 is SGHTA and CDR2 is FQGNSA. V gave up 5 bases and J gave up 8 bases; unmatched junction bases: 8. The CDR3 loop spans 16 amino acids. In nucleotides, the CDR3 is TGTGCCAGCAGCCTTACGGGACTAGCGGGGGCGTATGAGCAGTTCTTC. Its protein is CASSLTGLAGAYEQFF.

The V call is TRBV24-1, the J call TRBJ2-5; D might be TRBD2 (6 bases). Germline V lookup: CDR1 KGHDR, CDR2 SFDVKD. Trimming stripped 3 bases from V and 5 bases from J, with 9 bases between. The CDR3 totals 13 residues. The CDR3 region has the DNA TGTGCCACCAGTGATGGGGGGAAGGAGACCCAGTACTTC. It encodes CATSDGGKETQYF.